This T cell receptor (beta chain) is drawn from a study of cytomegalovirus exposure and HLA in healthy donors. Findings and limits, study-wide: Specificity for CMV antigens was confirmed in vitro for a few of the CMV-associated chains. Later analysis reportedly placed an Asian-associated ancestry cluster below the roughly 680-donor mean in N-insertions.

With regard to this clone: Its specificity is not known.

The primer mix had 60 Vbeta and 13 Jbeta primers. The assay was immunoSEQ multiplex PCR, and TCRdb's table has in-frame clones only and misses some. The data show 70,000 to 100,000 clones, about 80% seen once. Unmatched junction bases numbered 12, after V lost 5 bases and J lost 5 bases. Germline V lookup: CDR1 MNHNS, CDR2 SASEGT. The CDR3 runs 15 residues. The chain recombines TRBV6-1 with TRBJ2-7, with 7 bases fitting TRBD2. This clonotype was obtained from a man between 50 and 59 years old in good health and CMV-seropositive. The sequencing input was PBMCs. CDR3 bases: TGTGCCAGCAGTTTCGGGCGGGGGATGATGGACGAGCAGTACTTC. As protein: CASSFGRGMMDEQYF.